The clone carrying this TCR beta chain was seen only a few times. This sample is drawn from a study of identical twins. V lost 2 bases to trimming and J lost 7 bases; unmatched junction nucleotides: 8. The CDR3 extends over 15 amino acids. Germline V gene sequence: CDR1 DFQATT, CDR2 SNEGSKA (reference sequence). A universal primer binding site was introduced by template switching. The final cDNA contained unique molecular identifiers. TCRdb reanalysed the 5' RACE reads using MiXCR and keeps one entry per CDR3 protein. The sample carries hundreds of thousands of distinct CDR3 sequences, approximately 24% recorded once. Healthy Caucasians provided all donations. This sample was also put to use in a study of T cells expressing NK-cell markers. This second study says: Of eight sequenced donors, seven were HCMV-seropositive and one HCMV-seronegative.

The chain has TRBV20-1 and TRBJ2-1; 10 bases agree with TRBD2. The sequenced sample was CD4+ T cells sorted from blood. The clonotype originates from a woman aged 18-29 years in good health. Written as DNA, the CDR3 is TGCAGTGCTAGAAAGGCCGCTAGCGGGAGTAATGAGCAGTTCTTC. Translated: CSARKAASGSNEQFF.